A single sample is the source of the 18 T cell receptor beta chains below, sequenced in a study of cytomegalovirus exposure and HLA in healthy donors (dated by TCRdb to about 2017). Library construction relied on the immunoSEQ multiplex PCR assay. A mixture of 60 forward primers for TCR Vbeta segments and 13 reverse primers for TCR Jbeta segments was used in the multiplex PCR. Not all clones reach the TCRdb copy of this immuneACCESS table, which keeps in-frame sequences only. Checked studies attribute under half of the gap to unresolved V genes and leave the rest unexplained. The sample's table covers roughly 200,000 clones. The ten largest make up about 6.5% of the sample. Material for sequencing was PBMCs. Receptors were obtained from a man between 25 and 39 years old in good health and CMV-seronegative.

This rearrangement joins TRBV5-1 to TRBJ2-5; TRBD1 is a possible D gene (5 bases). Germline V lookup: CDR1 SGHRS, CDR2 YFSETQ. Trimming left V 1 base short and J 0 bases short, with 16 bases between. The CDR3 loop spans 17 amino acids. The CDR3 is CASSLSVGQPYQETQYF. The CDR3 nucleotides read TGCGCCAGCAGCTTGTCTGTTGGACAACCGTACCAAGAGACCCAGTACTTC.

CDR3 sequence: CASSQGLFNQPQHF. Here the CDR3 DNA reads TGTGCCAGCAGCCAAGGACTGTTCAATCAGCCCCAGCATTTT. The genes are TRBV7-9 and TRBJ1-5; D not resolved. The CDR3 is 14 residues long. V lost 5 bases, J lost 3 bases, and 11 bases lay in between. Germline lookup yields CDR1 SEHNR and CDR2 FQNEAQ (reference sequence).

The chain uses TRBV9 and TRBJ2-2, with 10 positions matching TRBD1. Germline V CDR1 and CDR2: SGDLS, YYNGEE. The CDR3 is 15 amino acids. J lost 5 bases, V lost 4 bases, and 5 bases had no gene match. CDR3 residues: CASSSRTGGTGELFF. The CDR3 DNA reads as TGTGCCAGCAGCTCCAGGACAGGGGGGACCGGGGAGCTGTTTTTT.

This chain uses TRBV4-2 with TRBJ2-5, with 9 bases identical to TRBD1. The CDR3 has 15 residues. With 4 bases clipped from V and 5 bases from J, the junction kept 8 bases outside the gene matches. The germline CDR1 and CDR2 sequences are LGHNA and YNFKEQ. The chain's CDR3 is CASSPYRGLGETQYF. The CDR3 DNA sequence: TGTGCCAGCAGCCCCTACAGGGGGCTTGGGGAGACCCAGTACTTC.

J is TRBJ1-2 and V is TRBV6-1; D call uncertain. The CDR3 sequence is 16 residues long. Trimming removed 2 bases from V and 0 bases from J, with 13 bases in between. The germline CDR1 and CDR2 sequences are MNHNS and SASEGT. As DNA, the CDR3 is TGTGCCAGCAGTGAATATTTGGCAGCGACTAACTATGGCTACACCTTC. Its translation: CASSEYLAATNYGYTF.

The chain combines TRBV28 with TRBJ2-7; 7 nucleotides line up with TRBD1. Germline-derived CDR1 and CDR2 are MDHEN and SYDVKM. J lost 3 bases, V lost 4 bases, and 3 bases had no gene match. This CDR3 region has 13 residues. This CDR3 is CASSSGQFYEQYF. The DNA for the CDR3 is TGTGCCAGCAGTTCGGGACAGTTCTACGAGCAGTACTTC.

The chain joins TRBV2 to TRBJ2-7, with D maybe TRBD2 (6 bases). There are 12 residues in the CDR3. Germline CDR1 SNHLY, CDR2 FYNNEI. Trimming took 8 bases from V and 0 from J, leaving 8 bases between them. The DNA for the CDR3 is TGTGCCAGCGGCGGGAACTCCTACGAGCAGTACTTC. Translating gives CASGGNSYEQYF.

The gene calls are TRBV28 and TRBJ2-4, with D possibly TRBD2 on 6 matching bases. This CDR3 spans 19 amino acids. CDR1 is MDHEN, CDR2 SYDVKM, per germline. V was pared by 1 base and J by 1 base, with 20 bases between. CDR3 DNA sequence: TGTGCCAGCAGTTTATTGGAGGGTTCCCTAACTTATGCCAAAAACATTCAGTACTTC. This sequence encodes CASSLLEGSLTYAKNIQYF.

This sequence joins TRBV10-3 and TRBJ1-1; D is unresolved. V dropped 6 bases and J dropped 1 base, with 9 bases sitting between them. The CDR3 covers 13 residues. In germline, CDR1 is ENHRY, CDR2 SYGVKD. As DNA, the CDR3 is TGTGCCATCAGCTGGGAGGGGAACACTGAAGCTTTCTTT. The encoded protein is CAISWEGNTEAFF.

The rearrangement uses TRBV9 and TRBJ2-5, with 7 bases aligning to TRBD1. The length of the CDR3 is 14 residues. The germline V gene encodes CDR1 SGDLS and CDR2 YYNGEE. V gave up 4 bases and J gave up 2 bases; unmatched junction bases: 5. The CDR3 nucleotides read TGTGCCAGCAGCCCAAGACAGGGTCAAGAGACCCAGTACTTC. This encodes CASSPRQGQETQYF.

The chain links TRBV15 to TRBJ1-6; TRBD1 aligns across 7 bases. The CDR3 runs 15 residues. V lost 2 bases, J lost 5 bases, and 3 bases stayed unmatched. Germline CDR1 is LNHNV and CDR2 is YYDKDF (reference sequence). CDR3 nucleotide sequence: TGTGCCACCAGCAGATCCGGGACAGATAATTCACCCCTCCACTTT. Its protein is CATSRSGTDNSPLHF.

The chain combines TRBV6-4 with TRBJ2-2, with D unresolved. CDR3 length: 13 residues. Trimming stripped 3 bases from V and 8 bases from J, with 10 bases between. Germline V gene lookup returns CDR1 MRHNA and CDR2 SNTAGT. CDR3 sequence (DNA): TGTGCCAGCAGTGATCAGGATCAGGGGGAGCTGTTTTTT. The encoded protein is CASSDQDQGELFF.

CDR3 amino acids: CASSPIGGPATNEKLFF. In DNA, the CDR3 is TGTGCCAGCTCACCCATCGGGGGGCCCGCAACTAATGAAAAACTGTTTTTT. V is TRBV18 and J is TRBJ1-4, with D tentatively TRBD1 (6 bases). Trimming cost V 3 bases and J 0 bases, with 14 bases left between them. This CDR3 has 17 amino acids. The germline V gene encodes CDR1 KGHSH and CDR2 LQKENI.

The V call is TRBV9, the J call TRBJ2-1; 8 nucleotides match TRBD1. The V gene's germline CDR1 is SGDLS and CDR2 YYNGEE. The trim removed 4 bases at V and 2 bases at J, leaving 8 bases unmatched. There are 16 residues in the CDR3. The CDR3 sequence: CASSNRQGLTYNEQFF. The CDR3 DNA reads as TGTGCCAGCAGCAACCGACAGGGGCTAACCTACAATGAGCAGTTCTTC.

The chain links TRBV5-1 to TRBJ1-2; D not resolved. Deletions cut 6 bases from V and 3 bases from J, with 15 bases between. Germline CDR1 and CDR2: SGHRS and YFSETQ. CDR3 length equals 14 residues. In DNA form, the CDR3 reads TGCGCCAGCACCGGCGGGGAATCTCACTATGGCTACACCTTC. Translating gives CASTGGESHYGYTF. Based on the CDR3 plus reference TRBV5-1 and TRBJ1-2, the full variable domain is KAGVTQTPRYLIKTRGQQVTLSCSPISGHRSVSWYQQTPGQGLQFLFEYFSETQRNKGNFPGRFSGRQFSNSRSEMNVSTLELGDSALYLCASTGGESHYGYTFGSGTRLTVV.

The rearrangement joins TRBV30 to TRBJ2-7, with D possibly TRBD2 on 5 matching bases. In germline, CDR1 is GTSNPN, CDR2 SVGIG (reference sequence). The CDR3 contains 15 residues. V shed 0 bases and J shed 0 bases, with 12 bases lying between them. The CDR3 sequence: CAWSVGGGGSYEQYF. CDR3 in DNA: TGTGCCTGGAGTGTCGGTGGCGGAGGCTCCTACGAGCAGTACTTC.

The rearrangement uses TRBV7-3 and TRBJ1-5; 10 bases are shared with TRBD1. The germline V gene has CDR1 SGHTA and CDR2 FQGTGA. Trimming removed 5 bases from V and 6 bases from J; junction bases left unmatched: 7. This CDR3 spans 15 amino acids. The CDR3 nucleotides are TGTGCCAGCAGCGACTGGACAGGGGGGACTCAGCCCCAGCATTTT. Protein product: CASSDWTGGTQPQHF.

The V call is TRBV7-9, the J call TRBJ1-4, with D possibly being TRBD1 (6 bases). The V and J ends lost 3 bases and 4 bases respectively, with 9 bases between them. This CDR3 has 14 amino acids. The germline gives CDR1 SEHNR, CDR2 FQNEAQ (reference sequence). The CDR3: CASSLDSSNEKLFF. CDR3 in DNA: TGTGCCAGCAGCTTGGACAGCAGTAATGAAAAACTGTTTTTT.